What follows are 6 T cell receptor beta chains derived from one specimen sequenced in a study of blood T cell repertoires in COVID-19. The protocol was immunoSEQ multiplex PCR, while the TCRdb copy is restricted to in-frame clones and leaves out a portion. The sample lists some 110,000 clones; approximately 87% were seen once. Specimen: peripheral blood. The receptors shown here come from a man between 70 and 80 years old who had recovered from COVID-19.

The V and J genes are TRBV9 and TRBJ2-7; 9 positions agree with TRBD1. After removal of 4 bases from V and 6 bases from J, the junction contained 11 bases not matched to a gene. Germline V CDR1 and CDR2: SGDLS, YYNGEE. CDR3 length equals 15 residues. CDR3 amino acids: CASSPQGQGRSEQYF. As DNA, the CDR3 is TGTGCCAGCAGCCCTCAAGGACAGGGGCGCAGCGAGCAGTACTTC.

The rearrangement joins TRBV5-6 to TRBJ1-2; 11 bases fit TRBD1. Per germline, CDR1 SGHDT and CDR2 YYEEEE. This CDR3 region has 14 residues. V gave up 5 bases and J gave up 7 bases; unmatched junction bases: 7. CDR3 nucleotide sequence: TGTGCCAGCAGTTTCCGGGACAGGGGGGTTGGCTACACCTTC. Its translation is CASSFRDRGVGYTF.

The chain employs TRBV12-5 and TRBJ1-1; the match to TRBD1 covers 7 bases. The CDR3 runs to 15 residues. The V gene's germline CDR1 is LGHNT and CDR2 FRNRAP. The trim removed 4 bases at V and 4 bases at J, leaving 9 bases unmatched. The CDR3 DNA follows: TGTGCTAGTGGTTCAAACAGGGGTATCGGCACTGAAGCTTTCTTT. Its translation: CASGSNRGIGTEAFF.

The CDR3 DNA reads as TGCGCCAGCAGCCCTCGGGGGGGCGCTGAGCTTCTTGGCTACACCTTC. This sequence encodes CASSPRGGAELLGYTF. The genes are TRBV5-1 and TRBJ1-2; tentatively, D is TRBD1 (6 bases). With 4 bases removed from V and 7 bases from J, the gap between germline ends came to 23 bases. Germline V gene lookup returns CDR1 SGHRS and CDR2 YFSETQ. The CDR3 has 16 residues.

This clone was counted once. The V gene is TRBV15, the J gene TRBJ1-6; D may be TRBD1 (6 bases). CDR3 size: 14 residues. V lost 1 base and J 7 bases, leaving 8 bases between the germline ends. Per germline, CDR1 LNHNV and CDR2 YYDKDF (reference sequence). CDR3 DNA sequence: TGTGCCACCAGCAGAGGGACAGACAATTCACCCCTCCACTTT. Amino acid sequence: CATSRGTDNSPLHF.

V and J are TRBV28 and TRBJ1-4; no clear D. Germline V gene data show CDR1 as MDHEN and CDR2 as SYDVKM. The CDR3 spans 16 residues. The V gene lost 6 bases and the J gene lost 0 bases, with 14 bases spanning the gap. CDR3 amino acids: CASSPVIISTNEKLFF. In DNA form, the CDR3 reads TGTGCCAGCAGCCCCGTAATAATCTCAACTAATGAAAAACTGTTTTTT.